This T cell receptor (beta chain) was retrieved from a study of PD-L1 blockade in urothelial cancer. Across the study: A median blood sample held around 150,000 T cells and 80,000 or so unique TCRs.

Looked up from germline, CDR1 is SGHAT and CDR2 is FQNNGV. This CDR3 contains 18 residues. V dropped 2 bases and J dropped 6; count of bases not matched to a gene: 14. Stated time point: pretreatment peripheral blood. Assay: immunoSEQ multiplex PCR; the TCRdb copy retains only in-frame clones and omits some. The data contain over 100,000 clones, approximately 84% of them singletons. Source: PBMCs, taken around atezolizumab (anti-PD-L1) treatment. V and J are TRBV11-2 and TRBJ2-1, with TRBD2 identical over 9 bases. The TCR was taken from a man aged 45 to 65 with urothelial cancer. CDR3 nucleotides: TGTGCCAGCAGCTTAAAGGCGGTGAGGCGGGAGGGCGGCAATGAGCAGTTCTTC. As protein: CASSLKAVRREGGNEQFF.